What follows describes a single T cell receptor (beta chain). CDR3 length: 13 residues. Losses at the gene ends were 4 bases for V and 5 bases for J; bases not matched to a gene: 3. Germline CDR1 is MRHNA and CDR2 is SNTAGT. Only in-frame clones appear in the TCRdb table, and some are missing; sequencing was by immunoSEQ multiplex PCR. The sample shows over 250,000 clones, 86% of them seen only once. These data are taken from a study of blood T cell repertoires in COVID-19. This TCR came from a man in his forties or fifties who had recovered from COVID-19. The genes are TRBV6-4 and TRBJ1-2; 8 nucleotides match TRBD1. The specimen was peripheral blood. The CDR3 coding sequence is TGTGCCAGCAGTGCCAACAGGGGGTATGGCTACACCTTC. It translates to CASSANRGYGYTF.